This TCR beta chain was documented in a study of blood T cells in healthy people across ages. Samples each yielded at least 6 micrograms of total RNA. The V gene's germline CDR1 is DFQATT and CDR2 SNEGSKA (reference sequence). V was cut by 6 bases and J by 2 bases, with 16 bases left in between. The CDR3 runs to 14 residues. Study observations and caveats: Relative to aged donors, long-lived donors carried more naive CD4+ cells and displayed higher diversity. Lack of knowledge of donor CMV status possibly confounded expanded clonotype changes.

For this clonotype: Antigen specificity is unknown.

The second PCR ran about 6 to 11 cycles with a sample-barcoded 5' primer and J-beta primers. TCRdb processed the 5' RACE reads anew with MiXCR; each CDR3 protein has one entry. The sample holds hundreds of thousands of distinct CDR3 sequences, about three fifths seen once. Input material: blood. The TCR originated in a young man in good health. The V call is TRBV20-1, the J call TRBJ2-5; tentatively, D is TRBD1 (6 bases). The DNA of the CDR3 is TGCAGTGCCCCGTCCTCAGGGACACAAGAGACCCAGTACTTC. Protein product: CSAPSSGTQETQYF.